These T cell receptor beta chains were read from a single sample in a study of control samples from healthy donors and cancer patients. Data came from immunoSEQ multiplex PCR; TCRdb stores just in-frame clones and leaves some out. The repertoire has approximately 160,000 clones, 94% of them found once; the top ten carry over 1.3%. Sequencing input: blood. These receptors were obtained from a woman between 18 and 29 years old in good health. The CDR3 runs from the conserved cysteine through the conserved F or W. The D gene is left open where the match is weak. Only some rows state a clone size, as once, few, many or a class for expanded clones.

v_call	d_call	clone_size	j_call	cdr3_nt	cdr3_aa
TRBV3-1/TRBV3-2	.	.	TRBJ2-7	TGTGCCAGCAGCCCTGGCGGGGCCATTTATTACTTC	CASSPGGAIYYF
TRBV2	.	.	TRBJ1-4	TGTGCCAGCAGTAAAGGGACCGCCGAACCCGGAGAAAAACTGTTTTTT	CASSKGTAEPGEKLFF
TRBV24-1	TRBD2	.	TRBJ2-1	TGTGCCACCAGAGGGACTAGCGGAAAGCAGTTCTTC	CATRGTSGKQFF
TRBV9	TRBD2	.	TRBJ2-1	TGTGCCAGCAGCGTAGGCGGGAGGGCGAATGAGCAGTTCTTC	CASSVGGRANEQFF
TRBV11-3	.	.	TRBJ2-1	TGTGCCAGCAGCAGTAGGTCAGGGGCAGGGTACAATGAGCAGTTCTTC	CASSSRSGAGYNEQFF
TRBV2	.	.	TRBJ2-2	TGTGCCAGCAGGCAGGCCCCGAACACCGGGGAGCTGTTTTTT	CASRQAPNTGELFF
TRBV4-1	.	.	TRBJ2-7	TGCGCCAGCAGCCAATTTGGTACCGGGTCCCCTAGAGCCGAGCAGTACTTC	CASSQFGTGSPRAEQYF
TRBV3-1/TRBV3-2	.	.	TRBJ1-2	TGTGCCAGCAGCCAAGAGGGAGAGAATGGCTACACCTTC	CASSQEGENGYTF
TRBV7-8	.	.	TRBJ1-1	TGTGCCAGCAGCTTAAGGACAGCTCTCTCCATGAACACTGAAGCTTTCTTT	CASSLRTALSMNTEAFF
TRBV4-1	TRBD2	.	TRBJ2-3	TGCGCCAGCAGCCAAGAACGGCTAGCGGGGGTAGGGAGGACAGATACGCAGTATTTT	CASSQERLAGVGRTDTQYF
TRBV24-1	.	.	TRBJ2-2	TGTGCCACCAGTGGGGGAGCGAACACCGGGGAGCTGTTTTTT	CATSGGANTGELFF
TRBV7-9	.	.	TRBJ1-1	TGTGCCAGCAGCTTAAGGGGACCGGGGATGAACACTGAAGCTTTCTTT	CASSLRGPGMNTEAFF
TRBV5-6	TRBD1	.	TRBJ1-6	TGTGCCAGCAGTCTTGGACAGGGCAAATCACCCCTCCACTTT	CASSLGQGKSPLHF
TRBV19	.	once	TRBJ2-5	TGTGCCAGTAGTCCGCGGCAGCAAGAGACCCAGTACTTC	CASSPRQQETQYF
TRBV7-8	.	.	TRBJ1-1	TGTGCCAGCAGCTTCTTTTCGGGCACTGAAGCTTTCTTT	CASSFFSGTEAFF
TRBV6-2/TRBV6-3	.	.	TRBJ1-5	TGTGCCAGCAGTTACTCAGGAATCCAGCCCCAGCATTTT	CASSYSGIQPQHF
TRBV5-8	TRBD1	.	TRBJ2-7	TGTGCCAGCAGCTTTGGTACAGGGGCCTACGAGCAGTACTTC	CASSFGTGAYEQYF
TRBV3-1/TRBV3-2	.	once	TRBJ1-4	TGTGCCAGCAGCCATCTGGGTTTACTGTTTTTT	CASSHLGLLFF
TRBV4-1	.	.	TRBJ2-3	TGCGCCAGCAGCCAAGATTACCCGAGCCCCGGCAGCACAGATACGCAGTATTTT	CASSQDYPSPGSTDTQYF
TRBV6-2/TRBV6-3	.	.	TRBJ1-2	TGTGCCAGCAGTTACCAGGGCTATGGCTACACCTTC	CASSYQGYGYTF
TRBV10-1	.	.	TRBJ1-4	TGCGCCAGCAGTGATGGGGCTAATGAAAAACTGTTTTTT	CASSDGANEKLFF
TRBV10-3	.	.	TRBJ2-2	TGTGCCATCAGTGAGTCCGACGGTGGCGGGGAGCTGTTTTTT	CAISESDGGGELFF
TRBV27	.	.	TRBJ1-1	TGTGCCAGCAGTCCGGACGGGACTGAAGCTTTCTTT	CASSPDGTEAFF
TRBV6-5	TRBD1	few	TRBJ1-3	TGTGCCAGCAGCAAGGGACAGAGCTCTGGAAACACCATATATTTT	CASSKGQSSGNTIYF
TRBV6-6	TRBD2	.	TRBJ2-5	TGTGCCAGCAGTCCCGGGGGGGGAGGAGAGACCCAGTACTTC	CASSPGGGGETQYF
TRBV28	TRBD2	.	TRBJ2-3	TGTGCCAGCACTGCTAGCGGTTCGGCAGATACGCAGTATTTT	CASTASGSADTQYF
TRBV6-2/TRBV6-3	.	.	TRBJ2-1	TGTGCCAGCAGTAGGGGTGATAATGAGCAGTTCTTC	CASSRGDNEQFF
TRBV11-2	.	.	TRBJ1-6	TGTGCCAGCAGCAAGACGGATTCACCCCTCCACTTT	CASSKTDSPLHF
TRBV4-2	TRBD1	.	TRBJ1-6	TGTGCCAGCAGCCGTAGGCCGGGACAGACAAATTCACCCCTCCACTTT	CASSRRPGQTNSPLHF
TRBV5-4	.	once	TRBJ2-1	TGTGCCAGCAGCGCGGTCTACACAGGGTTCAATGAGCAGTTCTTC	CASSAVYTGFNEQFF
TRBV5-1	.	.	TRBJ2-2	TGCGCCAGCAGCTTGGACGGAAAGGGGACCGGGGAGCTGTTTTTT	CASSLDGKGTGELFF